This TCR beta chain was obtained from a study of blood T cells in healthy people across ages. It was with a sample-barcoded 5' primer and a J-beta primer mix that a second PCR of roughly 7 to 12 cycles was run. Every molecule of cDNA carried a tag from a template-switch adaptor with 12 random nucleotides. MiXCR, run by TCRdb on the 5' RACE reads, gives a single entry per CDR3 protein. The data show 1.5 million to 2 million distinct CDR3 sequences, about 49% seen once. This clonotype was sampled from a woman in her forties in good health. Sequencing was done on a sample of blood.

In DNA, the CDR3 is TGTGCCAGCAGCTTCAACCCCGGGCAGGGAGAGACCCAGTACTTC. Translating it yields CASSFNPGQGETQYF. This sequence joins TRBV7-2 and TRBJ2-5; perhaps TRBD1 as D (5 bases). Trimming left V 3 bases short and J 4 bases short, with 15 bases between. The V gene's germline CDR1 is SGHTA and CDR2 FQGNSA. This CDR3 contains 15 residues.